This passage covers 22 T cell receptor beta chains from one sample sequenced in a study of blood T cell repertoires in COVID-19. Clones were read by immunoSEQ multiplex PCR, and TCRdb kept only the in-frame ones, dropping some. Among a few hundred thousand clones, around 86% were seen once, and the ten largest hold about 2.2%. The sequenced material came from peripheral blood. The receptor source for this set is a young woman who had recovered from COVID-19.

The CDR3 loop is CASSFSGSGYEQYF. CDR3 DNA: TGTGCCAGCAGCTTTAGCGGGAGTGGCTACGAGCAGTACTTC. The chain combines TRBV11-1 with TRBJ2-7; TRBD2 agrees at 9 bases. J lost 3 bases, V lost 3 bases, and 3 bases had no gene match. Germline V CDR1 and CDR2: SGHAT, FQDESV (reference sequence). The CDR3 extends over 14 amino acids.

This chain connects TRBV12-3 or TRBV12-4 to TRBJ2-5, with TRBD2 identical over 7 bases. The CDR3 contains 13 residues. The J segment lost 5 bases and the V segment lost 6 bases, leaving 6 bases of the junction unmatched. CDR3 sequence reads: CASSLAVPETQYF. The CDR3 region has the DNA TGTGCCAGCAGCCTAGCGGTGCCGGAGACCCAGTACTTC.

In the case of this clone: Additional DNA sequences in this sample encode the identical CDR3. This chain connects TRBV5-1 to TRBJ2-5; 14 positions agree with TRBD2. The J segment lost 4 bases and the V segment lost 0 bases, leaving 2 bases of the junction unmatched. The length of the CDR3 is 16 residues. Germline V gene lookup returns CDR1 SGHRS and CDR2 YFSETQ. Here the CDR3 reads CASSLGLAGGGETQYF. In DNA, the CDR3 is TGCGCCAGCAGCTTGGGACTAGCGGGAGGGGGAGAGACCCAGTACTTC.

The chain is built from TRBV4-1 and TRBJ2-5; 7 bases align to TRBD2. CDR3 length: 16 amino acids. V gave up 1 base and J gave up 1 base; unmatched junction bases: 6. Looked up from germline, CDR1 is MGHRA and CDR2 is YSYEKL. CDR3 coding DNA: TGCGCCAGCAGCCAAGGAAGTTCGGGGGGCCAAGAGACCCAGTACTTC. This codes for CASSQGSSGGQETQYF.

This chain uses TRBV10-3 with TRBJ2-5; 8 positions match TRBD1. Germline V gene lookup returns CDR1 ENHRY and CDR2 SYGVKD. The CDR3 is 12 residues long. The V gene end was trimmed by 10 bases and the J gene end by 4 bases; junction bases not matched to a gene: 5. The CDR3 region is CATQGAGETQYF. The CDR3 DNA is TGTGCCACCCAGGGGGCCGGAGAGACCCAGTACTTC.

This clone appeared a single time. The chain is built from TRBV12-3 or TRBV12-4 and TRBJ2-2; 7 bases map to TRBD1. The CDR3 covers 13 residues. The V and J ends lost 6 bases and 6 bases, in that order; junction bases with no gene match: 4. The CDR3 is CASRRQGPGELFF. CDR3 sequence (DNA): TGTGCCAGCAGAAGACAGGGACCCGGGGAGCTGTTTTTT.

This chain uses TRBV28 with TRBJ2-1; possible D gene TRBD2, 5 bases. CDR3 length equals 13 residues. The V end was cut by 3 bases, the J end by 15 bases, with 18 bases between. Per the germline V gene, CDR1 is MDHEN and CDR2 is SYDVKM. DNA for the CDR3: TGTGCCAGCAGTTTTAGGACTTGGGATATTGGGTTCTTC. It codes for CASSFRTWDIGFF.

The chain carries TRBV7-2 and TRBJ1-5; TRBD1 might be the D (5 bases). The CDR3 is 15 residues long. Germline lookup yields CDR1 SGHTA and CDR2 FQGNSA. V lost 1 base to trimming and J lost 4 bases, with 11 bases between them. This CDR3 is CASSLEEGVNQPQHF. The CDR3, as DNA: TGTGCCAGCAGCTTAGAAGAAGGGGTAAATCAGCCCCAGCATTTT.

This chain joins TRBV7-9 and TRBJ2-1; 8 bases match TRBD1. V lost 5 bases and J lost 7; bases outside the gene matches: 10. The CDR3 extends over 15 amino acids. Germline CDR1 is SEHNR and CDR2 is FQNEAQ (reference sequence). The CDR3: CASSQADRGGNEQFF. Written as DNA, the CDR3 is TGTGCCAGCAGCCAGGCCGACAGGGGCGGGAATGAGCAGTTCTTC.

The chain links TRBV28 to TRBJ1-6; the D gene is possibly TRBD1 (6 bases). CDR1 and CDR2 from the germline V gene are MDHEN and SYDVKM. Trimming pared 3 bases from V and 4 bases from J, leaving 7 bases between. The CDR3 loop spans 14 amino acids. CDR3 sequence: CASSFQGYNSPLHF. CDR3 coding DNA: TGTGCCAGCAGTTTTCAGGGGTATAATTCACCCCTCCACTTT.

The chain recombines TRBV6-2 or TRBV6-3 with TRBJ2-3, with D possibly matching TRBD2 (5 bases). The CDR3 sequence is 17 residues long. Germline V gene lookup returns CDR1 MNHEY and CDR2 SVGEGT. V lost 6 bases, J lost 1 base, and 20 bases lay in between. The CDR3 DNA follows: TGTGCCAGCAGACCTCACGGGGATGTCTTCGGCACAGATACGCAGTATTTT. This encodes CASRPHGDVFGTDTQYF.

The gene calls are TRBV5-1 and TRBJ2-5, with D possibly TRBD1 on 6 matching bases. The CDR3 spans 15 residues. V lost 0 bases, J lost 1 base, and 10 bases lay in between. The germline V gene encodes CDR1 SGHRS and CDR2 YFSETQ. The CDR3 sequence is CASSLEATGQETQYF. CDR3 DNA sequence: TGCGCCAGCAGCTTGGAGGCGACAGGCCAAGAGACCCAGTACTTC.

This chain links TRBV4-1 with TRBJ1-2; 10 bases are shared with TRBD1. This CDR3 spans 16 amino acids. From germline, CDR1 is MGHRA and CDR2 YSYEKL. After removal of 4 bases from V and 3 bases from J, the junction contained 8 bases not matched to a gene. As DNA, the CDR3 is TGCGCCAGCAGCCCCACCAGGACAGGGGGGGACTATGGCTACACCTTC. As protein: CASSPTRTGGDYGYTF.

The chain links TRBV19 to TRBJ2-1; 8 nucleotides agree with TRBD2. J was trimmed by 9 bases and V by 2 bases; bases with no gene match: 0. This CDR3 region has 12 residues. Germline CDR1 reads LNHDA; CDR2 reads SQIVND (reference sequence). The CDR3 nucleotides read TGTGCCAGTAGTATAAGCGGGGGTGAGCAGTTCTTC. Translation gives CASSISGGEQFF.

This clone was observed a single time. V gene TRBV7-2 combines with J gene TRBJ2-7, with 7 bases that match TRBD1. Germline V gene data show CDR1 as SGHTA and CDR2 as FQGNSA. J was trimmed by 0 bases and V by 5 bases; bases with no gene match: 13. CDR3 length equals 17 residues. The CDR3 DNA sequence: TGTGCCAGCAGCACCCAACAGGGGCTTCTACGCTCCTACGAGCAGTACTTC. Its protein is CASSTQQGLLRSYEQYF.

Regarding this clone: Distinct nucleotide sequences in the sample also encode this CDR3. The rearrangement links TRBV6-6 to TRBJ2-1; tentative D call: TRBD1 (5 bases). Germline assignment: CDR1 MNHNY and CDR2 SVGAGI (reference sequence). V dropped 0 bases and J dropped 3 bases, with 6 bases sitting between them. CDR3 size: 14 residues. CDR3: CASSYSRVYNEQFF. The CDR3 DNA is TGTGCCAGCAGTTACTCCAGGGTCTACAATGAGCAGTTCTTC.

The chain links TRBV7-9 to TRBJ1-2; D remains unclear. This CDR3 spans 14 amino acids. Germline loops: CDR1 SEHNR, CDR2 FQNEAQ (reference sequence). With 3 bases removed from V and 7 bases from J, the gap between germline ends came to 15 bases. For the CDR3, the DNA is TGTGCCAGCAGCTTGGGGAGGAAAGGCAGTGGCTACACCTTC. Protein sequence: CASSLGRKGSGYTF.

This chain connects TRBV6-6 to TRBJ2-3, with 9 bases identical to TRBD2. The CDR3 loop spans 15 amino acids. Germline CDR1 and CDR2: MNHNY and SVGAGI (reference sequence). With 0 bases clipped from V and 6 bases from J, the junction kept 4 bases outside the gene matches. CDR3 region: CASSYSVSGGDTQYF. In nucleotides, the CDR3 is TGTGCCAGCAGTTACTCAGTTAGCGGGGGTGATACGCAGTATTTT.

This chain uses TRBV18 with TRBJ2-3, with a possible D match to TRBD1 (5 bases). The CDR3 consists of 15 residues. Trimming removed 8 bases at V and 1 base at J, with 16 bases between. Germline V lookup: CDR1 KGHSH, CDR2 LQKENI. CDR3 amino acids: CASLPGEGGTDTQYF. The CDR3 coding sequence is TGTGCCAGCCTCCCGGGTGAAGGGGGCACAGATACGCAGTATTTT.

The chain has TRBV6-5 and TRBJ2-7; TRBD1 agrees at 8 bases. The germline V gene has CDR1 MNHEY and CDR2 SVGAGI. V was pared by 4 bases and J by 2 bases, with 4 bases of the junction left unmatched. The CDR3 loop spans 14 amino acids. The CDR3 DNA is TGTGCCAGCAGTTCCGACAGGGGCCCCTACGAGCAGTACTTC. Residues: CASSSDRGPYEQYF.

The rearrangement joins TRBV11-3 to TRBJ2-5; 13 bases are shared with TRBD2. Trimming cost V 5 bases and J 5 bases; bases outside gene matches: 8. Germline-derived CDR1 and CDR2 are SGHNT and YENEEA. The CDR3 has 16 amino acids. The CDR3 sequence is CASSEQLAGGVETQYF. The CDR3 DNA is TGTGCCAGCAGCGAACAACTAGCGGGGGGGGTGGAGACCCAGTACTTC. Using reference TRBV11-3 and TRBJ2-5 for the parts outside the CDR3, the full variable domain is EAGVVQSPRYKIIEKKQPVAFWCNPISGHNTLYWYLQNLGQGPELLIRYENEEAVDDSQLPKDRFSAERLKGVDSTLKIQPAELGDSAVYLCASSEQLAGGVETQYFGPGTRLLVL.

The genes are TRBV5-1 and TRBJ1-1; no clear D. This CDR3 region has 14 residues. Per germline, CDR1 SGHRS and CDR2 YFSETQ. Deletions cut 4 bases from V and 1 base from J, with 11 bases between. CDR3 in amino acids: CASSPRRENTEAFF. DNA for the CDR3: TGCGCCAGCAGCCCGAGGCGCGAGAACACTGAAGCTTTCTTT.